This is a list of T cell receptor beta chains from one sample in a study of T cells after yellow fever vaccination. Via MiXCR, TCRdb re-called the 5' RACE reads, giving one row per CDR3 protein. Of approximately 70,000 distinct CDR3 sequences in the sample, over 6.5% are singletons; the top ten hold about 39%. Source: CD8+ T cells sorted from PBMCs, taken about 49 days after the first yellow fever vaccination. These receptor sequences come from a man aged 18 to 30 who received the YFV17D yellow fever vaccine. Each CDR3 is given with its conserved first and last residue. D genes are given only for firm matches. Clone size is not always given. Where it is, it says once, few, many or a class for expanded clones.

clone_size: many
j_call: TRBJ2-1
v_call: TRBV5-1
d_call: NA
cdr3_nt: TGCGCCAGCAGCTTGATTTCCGGACGCAGGGTGGGCAATGAGCAGTTCTTC
cdr3_aa: CASSLISGRRVGNEQFF

clone_size: many
j_call: TRBJ2-2
v_call: TRBV7-2
d_call: NA
cdr3_nt: TGTGCCAGCAGCTTAGGGAGGATCACCGGGGAGCTGTTTTTT
cdr3_aa: CASSLGRITGELFF

clone_size: many
j_call: TRBJ2-7
v_call: TRBV27
d_call: NA
cdr3_nt: TGTGCCAGCAGTTTATCTCCGGGGGACGAGCAGTACTTC
cdr3_aa: CASSLSPGDEQYF

clone_size: many
j_call: TRBJ2-1
v_call: TRBV7-9
d_call: NA
cdr3_nt: TGTGCCAGCAGCTTAGTCCCGGGCTCCTACAATGAGCAGTTCTTC
cdr3_aa: CASSLVPGSYNEQFF

clone_size: many
j_call: TRBJ2-1
v_call: TRBV23-1
d_call: TRBD1
cdr3_nt: TGCGCCAGCACGAAAAGGACAGGGATTGAGCAGTTCTTC
cdr3_aa: CASTKRTGIEQFF

clone_size: NA
j_call: TRBJ2-2
v_call: TRBV11-1
d_call: NA
cdr3_nt: TGTGCCAGCAGCTCACATTCTGGGGGGGCGTCGAACACCGGGGAGCTGTTTTTT
cdr3_aa: CASSSHSGGASNTGELFF

clone_size: NA
j_call: TRBJ2-1
v_call: TRBV23-1
d_call: NA
cdr3_nt: TGCGCCAGCAGTCAATCCAGGAATTCCTACAATGAGCAGTTCTTC
cdr3_aa: CASSQSRNSYNEQFF

clone_size: many
j_call: TRBJ2-3
v_call: TRBV12-3/TRBV12-4
d_call: TRBD2
cdr3_nt: TGTGCCAGCAGTTTAGGACTAGCGGGCACAGATACGCAGTATTTT
cdr3_aa: CASSLGLAGTDTQYF

clone_size: NA
j_call: TRBJ1-6
v_call: TRBV15
d_call: NA
cdr3_nt: TGTGCCACCAGCATGGATTTTTCACCCCTCCACTTT
cdr3_aa: CATSMDFSPLHF

clone_size: NA
j_call: TRBJ2-1
v_call: TRBV5-1
d_call: NA
cdr3_nt: TGCGCCAGCAGAGCCACCCGCGAGCAGTTCTTC
cdr3_aa: CASRATREQFF

clone_size: few
j_call: TRBJ1-5
v_call: TRBV7-9
d_call: NA
cdr3_nt: TGTGCCAGCAGCTTGGGGGCCGGGGGGGATAGCAATCAGCCCCAGCATTTT
cdr3_aa: CASSLGAGGDSNQPQHF

clone_size: many
j_call: TRBJ2-3
v_call: TRBV20-1
d_call: TRBD2
cdr3_nt: TGCAGTGCTAGGGAATTAGCGGGGGGGAAAGATACGCAGTATTTT
cdr3_aa: CSARELAGGKDTQYF

clone_size: few
j_call: TRBJ1-1
v_call: TRBV4-1
d_call: NA
cdr3_nt: TGCGCCAGCAGCCAAGGTCCTGGGGCCAACACTGAAGCTTTCTTT
cdr3_aa: CASSQGPGANTEAFF

clone_size: many
j_call: TRBJ1-2
v_call: TRBV15
d_call: NA
cdr3_nt: TGTGCCACCAGCAGAGTCGGGCCTTATGGCTACACCTTC
cdr3_aa: CATSRVGPYGYTF

clone_size: many
j_call: TRBJ2-5
v_call: TRBV24-1
d_call: NA
cdr3_nt: TGTGCCACCAGTGATTTTCAGGGAGAGACCCAGTACTTC
cdr3_aa: CATSDFQGETQYF

clone_size: NA
j_call: TRBJ2-3
v_call: TRBV7-9
d_call: NA
cdr3_nt: TGTGCCAGCAGCGGGGGGCCCACAGATACGCAGTATTTT
cdr3_aa: CASSGGPTDTQYF

clone_size: many
j_call: TRBJ2-5
v_call: TRBV29-1
d_call: NA
cdr3_nt: TGCAGCGTTGGGTGGATGCGGCTGGAGACCCAGTACTTC
cdr3_aa: CSVGWMRLETQYF

clone_size: few
j_call: TRBJ2-1
v_call: TRBV20-1
d_call: NA
cdr3_nt: TGCAGTGCCGGAGGCGGAACCTACAATGAGCAGTTCTTC
cdr3_aa: CSAGGGTYNEQFF

clone_size: NA
j_call: TRBJ2-1
v_call: TRBV6-2/TRBV6-3
d_call: NA
cdr3_nt: TGTGCCAGCAGCCAGGGGTACAATGAGCAGTTCTTC
cdr3_aa: CASSQGYNEQFF

clone_size: NA
j_call: TRBJ2-2
v_call: TRBV12-3/TRBV12-4
d_call: TRBD2
cdr3_nt: TGTGCCAGCAGTACCTCCTTGGGCGGGGGGACGGTTCGAATCACCGGGGAGCTGTTTTTT
cdr3_aa: CASSTSLGGGTVRITGELFF

clone_size: NA
j_call: TRBJ1-1
v_call: TRBV7-6
d_call: NA
cdr3_nt: TGTGCCAGCAGCTTCCTTCCCGGCCAGGGTAAGGCTGAAGCTTTCTTT
cdr3_aa: CASSFLPGQGKAEAFF

clone_size: many
j_call: TRBJ2-3
v_call: TRBV20-1
d_call: TRBD2
cdr3_nt: TGCAGTGCTAGTAGCGGGGGGCATACGCAGTATTTT
cdr3_aa: CSASSGGHTQYF

clone_size: many
j_call: TRBJ2-2
v_call: TRBV6-5
d_call: NA
cdr3_nt: TGTGCCAGCAGTTACCGAAGGTCCGGGGAGCTGTTTTTT
cdr3_aa: CASSYRRSGELFF

clone_size: NA
j_call: TRBJ2-1
v_call: TRBV29-1
d_call: TRBD2
cdr3_nt: TGCAGCGCTAGGACTAGCGGGGGACCAGAGCAGTTCTTC
cdr3_aa: CSARTSGGPEQFF

clone_size: many
j_call: TRBJ2-7
v_call: TRBV29-1
d_call: TRBD1
cdr3_nt: TGCAGCGCCTCGACAGGGGACTCCTACGAGCAGTACTTC
cdr3_aa: CSASTGDSYEQYF

clone_size: few
j_call: TRBJ1-4
v_call: TRBV12-3/TRBV12-4
d_call: NA
cdr3_nt: TGTGCCAGCAGTTTAGGGGTTTTGGATGAAAAACTGTTTTTT
cdr3_aa: CASSLGVLDEKLFF

clone_size: many
j_call: TRBJ2-2
v_call: TRBV9
d_call: NA
cdr3_nt: TGTGCCAGCAGCATAGAGGTCGGGGGCGCGAACACCGGGGAGCTGTTTTTT
cdr3_aa: CASSIEVGGANTGELFF

clone_size: many
j_call: TRBJ1-2
v_call: TRBV6-5
d_call: NA
cdr3_nt: TGTGCCAGCGGGGGCCGTAACTATGGCTACACCTTC
cdr3_aa: CASGGRNYGYTF

clone_size: many
j_call: TRBJ2-5
v_call: TRBV6-5
d_call: TRBD2
cdr3_nt: TGTGCCAGCAGTTACTCAACCGGGAGGGAGACCCAGTACTTC
cdr3_aa: CASSYSTGRETQYF

clone_size: few
j_call: TRBJ2-2
v_call: TRBV13
d_call: TRBD1
cdr3_nt: TGTGCCAGCAGCTTAGGACAGGGGGTAACCGGGGAGCTGTTTTTT
cdr3_aa: CASSLGQGVTGELFF

clone_size: many
j_call: TRBJ2-5
v_call: TRBV5-8
d_call: NA
cdr3_nt: TGTGCCAGCAGCCTGACTCCCAGTGCCCAAGAGACCCAGTACTTC
cdr3_aa: CASSLTPSAQETQYF

clone_size: few
j_call: TRBJ1-5
v_call: TRBV19
d_call: NA
cdr3_nt: TGTGCCAGTAGCAGCCGGACAGTTTTCAATCAGCCCCAGCATTTT
cdr3_aa: CASSSRTVFNQPQHF

clone_size: NA
j_call: TRBJ2-2
v_call: TRBV15
d_call: NA
cdr3_nt: TGTGCCACCAGCATGCAGACGAACACCGGGGAGCTGTTTTTT
cdr3_aa: CATSMQTNTGELFF

clone_size: few
j_call: TRBJ1-1
v_call: TRBV7-6
d_call: NA
cdr3_nt: TGTGCCAGCAGCTTAATCAGTCTGAACACTGAAGCTTTCTTT
cdr3_aa: CASSLISLNTEAFF

clone_size: NA
j_call: TRBJ1-2
v_call: TRBV7-9
d_call: NA
cdr3_nt: TGTGCCAGCAGCCCCAGGTCCAGCTATGGCTACACCTTC
cdr3_aa: CASSPRSSYGYTF

clone_size: NA
j_call: TRBJ1-6
v_call: TRBV27
d_call: NA
cdr3_nt: TGTGCCAGCGGTTTGCGGGAGGGGGAATATAATTCACCCCTCCACTTT
cdr3_aa: CASGLREGEYNSPLHF

clone_size: NA
j_call: TRBJ2-1
v_call: TRBV27
d_call: TRBD2
cdr3_nt: TGTGCCAGTCGTCGGGGCGGGGGGGACAATGAGCAGTTCTTC
cdr3_aa: CASRRGGGDNEQFF

clone_size: many
j_call: TRBJ2-7
v_call: TRBV4-3
d_call: TRBD2
cdr3_nt: TGCGCCAGCAGCCAGGGCGGGGCGGGGGGCTCCTACGAGCAGTACTTC
cdr3_aa: CASSQGGAGGSYEQYF

clone_size: few
j_call: TRBJ1-1
v_call: TRBV9
d_call: TRBD1
cdr3_nt: TGTGCCAGCAGCGCCCCGGGGACTCGGACAGGGTGGCCCGAAGCTTTCTTT
cdr3_aa: CASSAPGTRTGWPEAFF

clone_size: many
j_call: TRBJ2-1
v_call: TRBV6-5
d_call: TRBD2
cdr3_nt: TGTGCCAGCAGTTACGGCCCTGAGCCGGGACTAGATCACAATGAGCAGTTCTTC
cdr3_aa: CASSYGPEPGLDHNEQFF

clone_size: many
j_call: TRBJ2-2
v_call: TRBV6-5
d_call: TRBD1
cdr3_nt: TGTGCCAGCAGGAGGACAGGTCTCGACACCGGGGAGCTGTTTTTT
cdr3_aa: CASRRTGLDTGELFF

clone_size: few
j_call: TRBJ2-1
v_call: TRBV6-1
d_call: NA
cdr3_nt: TGTGCCAGCAGCCTTAGGTCGGGTTACAATGAGCAGTTCTTC
cdr3_aa: CASSLRSGYNEQFF

clone_size: NA
j_call: TRBJ2-2
v_call: TRBV12-3/TRBV12-4
d_call: NA
cdr3_nt: TGTGCCAGCAGTTGGGGGATGGACACCGGGGAGCTGTTTTTT
cdr3_aa: CASSWGMDTGELFF

clone_size: NA
j_call: TRBJ2-2
v_call: TRBV5-6
d_call: TRBD1
cdr3_nt: TGTGCCAGCAGCTTTGACTCAGGGGGCGGGGAGCTGTTTTTT
cdr3_aa: CASSFDSGGGELFF

clone_size: many
j_call: TRBJ2-5
v_call: TRBV29-1
d_call: NA
cdr3_nt: TGCAGCACCATACAAGAGACCCAGTACTTC
cdr3_aa: CSTIQETQYF

clone_size: NA
j_call: TRBJ2-1
v_call: TRBV6-1
d_call: NA
cdr3_nt: TGTGCCAGCAGGAAGGGGGGTTTCTCCTACAATGAGCAGTTCTTC
cdr3_aa: CASRKGGFSYNEQFF

clone_size: many
j_call: TRBJ2-7
v_call: TRBV4-1
d_call: NA
cdr3_nt: TGCGCCAGCAGCCAAGAGGGAGTTTTCGAGCAGTACTTC
cdr3_aa: CASSQEGVFEQYF

clone_size: NA
j_call: TRBJ2-7
v_call: TRBV4-1
d_call: NA
cdr3_nt: TGCGCCAGCAGCCAGACCTCGGAGGCCACTCGCGAGCAGTACTTC
cdr3_aa: CASSQTSEATREQYF

clone_size: many
j_call: TRBJ2-3
v_call: TRBV5-5
d_call: TRBD1
cdr3_nt: TGTGCCAGCAGCCAAGGCAGGGGGCAAGGAACAGATACGCAGTATTTT
cdr3_aa: CASSQGRGQGTDTQYF

clone_size: many
j_call: TRBJ2-1
v_call: TRBV12-3/TRBV12-4
d_call: TRBD2
cdr3_nt: TGTGCCAGCACCCTAGGCGGGGGGTTTGAGCAGTTCTTC
cdr3_aa: CASTLGGGFEQFF

clone_size: many
j_call: TRBJ2-1
v_call: TRBV15
d_call: NA
cdr3_nt: TGTGCCACCAGCAGAGATGACGGTAACAATGAGCAGTTCTTC
cdr3_aa: CATSRDDGNNEQFF